The TCR beta chain under discussion was sequenced for a study of post-analysis software for immune sequencing data. Overall study: Secondary progressive, relapsing-remitting and progressive-relapsing multiple sclerosis were among the included disease courses. General study results and limits: TRBV segments more frequent in patients than in controls numbered five and included TRBV5-6, TRBV5-1 and TRBV20-1. Clustering by F measure revealed strong co-clustering among samples prepared together in one batch. Relative to controls, patients with multiple sclerosis showed significantly lower normalized Chao1 diversity.

Sequencing libraries made from TCR beta cDNA carried unique molecular identifiers. T cells numbering roughly 1 to 10 million yielded 450,000 to 500,000 cDNA molecules. TCRdb passed the PCR reads through MiXCR, listing each CDR3 protein once. Here the sample spans some 800,000 distinct CDR3 sequences, 46% being singletons. This clonotype appeared once. The antigen remains unidentified. The CDR3 has 15 residues. The V segment lost 7 bases and the J segment 5 bases; nucleotides outside the gene matches: 11. The TCR originated in a girl under 18 with multiple sclerosis. Sequenced sample: blood. The chain uses TRBV12-3 or TRBV12-4 and TRBJ2-5; TRBD1 matches 9 bases. CDR3 sequence (DNA): TGTGCCAGCACCTTCACCGGGACAGGGAGGGAGACCCAGTACTTC. Translated: CASTFTGTGRETQYF.